This T cell receptor beta chain was sequenced for a study of T-cell memory formation after mild COVID-19. Findings and limits, study-wide: Among contracting clones, CD4+ were mainly CM/EM and CD8+ enriched in EMRA.

TCRdb passed the 5' RACE reads through MiXCR, listing each CDR3 protein once. The sample has 400,000 to 500,000 distinct CDR3 sequences; approximately 24% are singletons. This clonotype came up once. What it recognizes is unknown. The germline V gene encodes CDR1 SGHNT and CDR2 YENEEA. The CDR3 consists of 15 residues. The V segment lost 5 bases and the J segment 5 bases; nucleotides outside the gene matches: 7. The clonotype comes from an adult woman who had mild COVID-19 (a few samples of this study predate the infection). Cell type and time point are not known. Sequenced: PBMCs or a T cell subset sorted from them (not recorded which). The chain is built from TRBV11-3 and TRBJ2-1; TRBD2 agrees at 9 bases. In DNA, the CDR3 is TGTGCCAGCAGCCGTTGGCGGGAGGGCAACAATGAGCAGTTCTTC. Residues: CASSRWREGNNEQFF.